A single sample is the source of the 17 T cell receptor beta chains below, sequenced in a study of CD8 T cells in Susac syndrome. Reverse transcription of roughly 0.5 to 1 ug RNA was carried out with random hexamers. Each CDR3 protein gets one entry after TCRdb re-called the immunoSEQ multiplex PCR reads with MiXCR. The sample holds 80,000 or so distinct CDR3 sequences, 85% to 95% seen once. The sample taken for sequencing was CD4+ T cells from PBMCs. The receptors shown here come from a human donor with Susac syndrome.

The chain has TRBV18 and TRBJ1-4; no clear D. In germline, CDR1 is KGHSH, CDR2 LQKENI. The CDR3 has 16 residues. The V gene lost 3 bases and the J gene lost 7 bases, with 18 bases spanning the gap. CDR3 amino acids: CASSPVKMGIGEKLFF. In DNA, the CDR3 is TGTGCCAGCTCACCTGTGAAGATGGGAATTGGTGAAAAACTGTTTTTT.

This sequence joins TRBV4-2 and TRBJ1-1, with D perhaps TRBD1 (5 bases). The germline CDR1 and CDR2 sequences are LGHNA and YNFKEQ. CDR3 length: 14 residues. Between the trimmed V and J ends, which lost 1 base and 2 bases, there was a span of 8 bases. The CDR3 loop reads CASSQVQDNTEAFF. The CDR3 DNA reads as TGTGCCAGCAGCCAAGTACAGGACAACACTGAAGCTTTCTTT.

The gene calls are TRBV7-9 and TRBJ2-3; no firm D call. Trimming took 10 bases from V and 2 from J, leaving 16 bases between them. Per germline, CDR1 SEHNR and CDR2 FQNEAQ (reference sequence). This CDR3 contains 14 residues. The CDR3 nucleotides are TGTGCCACCCGGTGGACCTTGGACACAGATACGCAGTATTTT. Encoded protein: CATRWTLDTDTQYF.

The rearrangement uses TRBV7-2 and TRBJ1-5, with 7 bases matching TRBD1. CDR1 and CDR2 from the germline V gene are SGHTA and FQGNSA. Trimming removed 4 bases from V and 7 bases from J; junction bases left unmatched: 7. The CDR3 covers 14 residues. CDR3 bases: TGTGCCAGCAGCTCGCGACAGGGTGGGCAGCCCCAGCATTTT. Amino acids: CASSSRQGGQPQHF.

The chain links TRBV6-5 to TRBJ1-5, with a weak D call TRBD1 (6 bases). V was pared by 4 bases and J by 6 bases, with 13 bases between. The CDR3 is 14 residues long. Germline V gene data show CDR1 as MNHEY and CDR2 as SVGAGI. CDR3 nucleotide sequence: TGTGCCAGCAGTTGGGACCCAGGGGCTCAGCCCCAGCATTTT. The encoded protein is CASSWDPGAQPQHF.

The chain recombines TRBV29-1 with TRBJ2-7; a weak D match, TRBD2 (5 bases). The CDR3 is 15 amino acids. Trimming shortened V by 2 bases and J by 0 bases, and 14 bases separated the two germline ends. CDR1 and CDR2 (germline): SQVTM, ANQGSEA. CDR3 sequence (DNA): TGCAGCGTTGAAAGTGGTTCGGGATTCTCCTACGAGCAGTACTTC. The encoded protein is CSVESGSGFSYEQYF.

The CDR3, as DNA: TGTGCCAGCAGCGTAGATGCGGGCCTCAATGAGCAGTTCTTC. This codes for CASSVDAGLNEQFF. The chain is built from TRBV9 and TRBJ2-1, with D perhaps TRBD2 (5 bases). The CDR3 contains 14 residues. V dropped 0 bases and J dropped 6 bases, with 10 bases sitting between them. Germline CDR1 SGDLS, CDR2 YYNGEE.

The chain joins TRBV7-2 to TRBJ2-7, with D hard to call. Between the trimmed V and J ends, which lost 3 bases and 5 bases, there was a span of 14 bases. The germline V gene encodes CDR1 SGHTA and CDR2 FQGNSA. This CDR3 comprises 14 residues. The CDR3 nucleotides read TGTGCCAGCAGCTTGTCAGCCGGAGTAAACGAGCAGTACTTC. Protein product: CASSLSAGVNEQYF.

The chain links TRBV9 to TRBJ1-3, with D possibly TRBD1 on 5 matching bases. V shed 0 bases and J shed 0 bases, with 10 bases lying between them. This CDR3 has 16 residues. The germline V gene encodes CDR1 SGDLS and CDR2 YYNGEE. For the CDR3, the DNA is TGTGCCAGCAGCGTAGGGGGACGGCACTCTGGAAACACCATATATTTT. Encoded protein: CASSVGGRHSGNTIYF.

The chain recombines TRBV27 with TRBJ2-1; tentatively, D is TRBD1 (5 bases). The CDR3 is made up of 17 amino acids. Trimming removed 6 bases from V and 12 bases from J, with 30 bases in between. Germline values: CDR1 MNHEY, CDR2 SMNVEV (reference sequence). Here the CDR3 reads CASSRRINMGPGNVQFF. Here the CDR3 DNA reads TGTGCCAGCAGCCGTCGCATTAATATGGGCCCAGGGAACGTGCAGTTCTTC.

V is TRBV27 and J is TRBJ1-5; D is perhaps TRBD1 (5 bases). Trimming shortened V by 8 bases and J by 1 base, and 12 bases separated the two germline ends. Germline assignment: CDR1 MNHEY and CDR2 SMNVEV (reference sequence). The CDR3 sequence is 14 residues long. The CDR3 DNA is TGTGCCAGCTGCCGGGCAGGGAGCAATCAGCCCCAGCATTTT. It specifies CASCRAGSNQPQHF.

The CDR3 is CASTRLAGNLEQFF. Written as DNA, the CDR3 is TGTGCCAGCACCCGACTAGCGGGAAATCTTGAGCAGTTCTTC. The chain combines TRBV28 with TRBJ2-1; the match to TRBD2 covers 11 bases. CDR1 is MDHEN, CDR2 SYDVKM, per germline. V dropped 7 bases and J dropped 9; count of bases not matched to a gene: 8. CDR3 length: 14 amino acids.

V and J are TRBV6-5 and TRBJ1-1; D ambiguous. Germline V lookup: CDR1 MNHEY, CDR2 SVGAGI. Trimming removed 8 bases at V and 7 bases at J, with 11 bases between. The CDR3 has 11 amino acids. DNA of the CDR3: TGTGCCAGCCGCCGAATGGGTGAAGCTTTCTTT. Translating gives CASRRMGEAFF.

The chain couples TRBV11-2 to TRBJ1-2; D perhaps matches TRBD1 (5 bases). The length of the CDR3 is 16 residues. Trimming removed 5 bases from V and 0 bases from J, with 16 bases in between. Germline V gene data show CDR1 as SGHAT and CDR2 as FQNNGV. CDR3 amino acids: CASSPDAGGANYGYTF. CDR3 nucleotide sequence: TGTGCCAGCAGCCCGGACGCCGGAGGGGCTAACTATGGCTACACCTTC.

V gene TRBV2 combines with J gene TRBJ1-5; D uncertain. The germline CDR1 and CDR2 sequences are SNHLY and FYNNEI. The CDR3 runs 14 residues. Between the trimmed V and J ends, which lost 7 bases and 1 base, there was a span of 11 bases. DNA of the CDR3: TGTGCCAGCACCCGGGGAGGGAGCAATCAGCCCCAGCATTTT. Protein: CASTRGGSNQPQHF.

The table lists this clonotype with a count of one. The chain uses TRBV7-2 and TRBJ1-2; 7 bases are shared with TRBD1. There are 13 residues in the CDR3. Germline lookup yields CDR1 SGHTA and CDR2 FQGNSA. The junction had 3 bases not matched to a gene; V was cut back by 0 bases and J by 8 bases. The CDR3 protein is CASSLAGTEGYTF. CDR3 nucleotides: TGTGCCAGCAGCTTAGCCGGGACAGAGGGCTACACCTTC.

The rearrangement joins TRBV7-3 to TRBJ2-1; 8 bases agree with TRBD1. Germline V gene lookup returns CDR1 SGHTA and CDR2 FQGTGA. The CDR3 extends over 14 amino acids. The junction had 6 bases not matched to a gene; V was cut back by 5 bases and J by 6 bases. The chain's CDR3 is CASSRTGSGNEQFF. In DNA form, the CDR3 reads TGTGCCAGCAGCCGGACAGGGAGCGGCAATGAGCAGTTCTTC.